This T cell receptor (beta chain) emerged from a study of T cell repertoires in cytomegalovirus infection. About the research overall: Evidence of both CMV infection and a matching HLA type came from public TCR beta signatures. Broader study findings: Totalled public TCR beta family frequency picked out people who carried CMV plus the relevant HLA.

Using its own MiXCR run on the reads, TCRdb lists one record per CDR3 protein. The sample has roughly 150,000 distinct CDR3 sequences, about a sixth seen once. Germline V CDR1 and CDR2: MNHEY, SMNVEV (reference sequence). The CDR3 is 18 residues long. The V segment lost 6 bases and the J segment 3 bases; nucleotides outside the gene matches: 12. Remarks on this clonotype: The antigen remains undetermined.

The chain carries TRBV27 and TRBJ2-5, with 14 bases identical to TRBD2. The receptor comes from a human donor in good health (CMV status not recorded). Some clones in this sample may be carry-over from other donors' samples. Sequenced: CD8+ T cells from PBMCs. The CDR3 nucleotides read TGTGCCAGCAGCCTCGGACTAGCGGGAGGCCTCTGGAAAGAGACCCAGTACTTC. This encodes CASSLGLAGGLWKETQYF.